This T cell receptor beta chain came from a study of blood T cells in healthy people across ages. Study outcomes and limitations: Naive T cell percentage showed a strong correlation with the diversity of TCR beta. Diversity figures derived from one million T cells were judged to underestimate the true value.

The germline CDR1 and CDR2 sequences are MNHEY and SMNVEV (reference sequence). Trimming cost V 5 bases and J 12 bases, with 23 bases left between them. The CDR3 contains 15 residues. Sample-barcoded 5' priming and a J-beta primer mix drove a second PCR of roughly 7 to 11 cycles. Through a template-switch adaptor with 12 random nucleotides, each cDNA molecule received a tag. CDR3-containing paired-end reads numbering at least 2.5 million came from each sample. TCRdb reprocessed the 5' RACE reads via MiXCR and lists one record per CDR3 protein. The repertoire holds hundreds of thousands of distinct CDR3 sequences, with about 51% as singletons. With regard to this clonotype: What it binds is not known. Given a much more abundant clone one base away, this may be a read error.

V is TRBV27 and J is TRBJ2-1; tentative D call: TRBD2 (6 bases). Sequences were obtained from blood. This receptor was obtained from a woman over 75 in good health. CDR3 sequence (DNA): TGTGCCAGCAGTCCCAGACTAGGGTTGGGCGATGGGCAGTTCTTC. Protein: CASSPRLGLGDGQFF.